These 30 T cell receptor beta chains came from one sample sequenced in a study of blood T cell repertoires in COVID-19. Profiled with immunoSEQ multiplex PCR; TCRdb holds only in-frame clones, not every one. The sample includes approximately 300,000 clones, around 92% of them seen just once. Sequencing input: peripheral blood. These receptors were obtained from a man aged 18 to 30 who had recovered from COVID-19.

Here the CDR3 reads CASSWGQNSGANVLTF. The CDR3 bases are TGTGCCAGCAGTTGGGGACAGAACTCTGGGGCCAACGTCCTGACTTTC. The chain links TRBV6-5 to TRBJ2-6, with TRBD1 matching over 7 bases. This CDR3 contains 16 residues. The germline CDR1 and CDR2 sequences are MNHEY and SVGAGI. The J segment lost 0 bases and the V segment lost 4 bases, leaving 3 bases of the junction unmatched.

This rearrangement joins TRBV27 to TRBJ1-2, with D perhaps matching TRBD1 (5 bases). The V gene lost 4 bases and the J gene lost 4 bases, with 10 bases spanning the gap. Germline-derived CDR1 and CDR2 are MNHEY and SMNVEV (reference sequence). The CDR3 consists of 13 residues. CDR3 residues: CASSSTGFYGYTF. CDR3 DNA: TGTGCCAGCAGTTCCACAGGCTTCTATGGCTACACCTTC.

In DNA, the CDR3 is TGTGCCAGCAGTTTAGGGACTACCTACGAGCAGTACTTC. This gives the protein CASSLGTTYEQYF. The V call is TRBV28, the J call TRBJ2-7; 7 nucleotides align to TRBD2. The CDR3 runs 13 residues. Germline CDR1 is MDHEN and CDR2 is SYDVKM. With V trimmed by 2 bases and J by 2 bases, 0 bases remained unmatched.

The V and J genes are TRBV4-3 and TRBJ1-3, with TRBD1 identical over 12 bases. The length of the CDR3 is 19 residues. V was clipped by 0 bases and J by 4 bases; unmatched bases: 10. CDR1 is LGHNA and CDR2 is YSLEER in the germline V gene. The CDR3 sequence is CASSQEHPGQGARGNTIYF. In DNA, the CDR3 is TGCGCCAGCAGCCAAGAACACCCGGGACAGGGGGCGAGGGGAAACACCATATATTTT.

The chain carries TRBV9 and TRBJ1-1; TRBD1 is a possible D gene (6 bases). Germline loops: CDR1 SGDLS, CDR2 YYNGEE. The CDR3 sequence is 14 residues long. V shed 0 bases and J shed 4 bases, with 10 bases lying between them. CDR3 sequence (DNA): TGTGCCAGCAGCGTAGTGGGGGCTGGCACTGAAGCTTTCTTT. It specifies CASSVVGAGTEAFF.

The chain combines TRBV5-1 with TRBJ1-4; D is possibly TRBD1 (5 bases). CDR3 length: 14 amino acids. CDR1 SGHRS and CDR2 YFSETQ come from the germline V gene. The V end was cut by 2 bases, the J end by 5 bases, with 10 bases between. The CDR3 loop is CASSLGAGNEKLFF. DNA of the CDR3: TGCGCCAGCAGCTTAGGGGCAGGAAATGAAAAACTGTTTTTT.

Written as DNA, the CDR3 is TGTGCCAGCAGCCATAGCGGGGGGGCCGGTCAACCCTACGAGCAGTACTTC. It specifies CASSHSGGAGQPYEQYF. V is TRBV3-1 (or the pseudogene TRBV3-2) and J is TRBJ2-7, with TRBD2 identical over 11 bases. After removal of 3 bases from V and 2 bases from J, the junction contained 9 bases not matched to a gene. In germline, CDR1 is LGHDT, CDR2 YNNKEL (reference sequence). The CDR3 contains 17 residues.

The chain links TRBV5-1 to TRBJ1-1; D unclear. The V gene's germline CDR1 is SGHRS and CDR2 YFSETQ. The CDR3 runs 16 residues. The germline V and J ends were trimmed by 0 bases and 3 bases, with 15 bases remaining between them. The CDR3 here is CASSLGAGTFDTEAFF. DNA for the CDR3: TGCGCCAGCAGCTTGGGCGCAGGCACCTTTGACACTGAAGCTTTCTTT.

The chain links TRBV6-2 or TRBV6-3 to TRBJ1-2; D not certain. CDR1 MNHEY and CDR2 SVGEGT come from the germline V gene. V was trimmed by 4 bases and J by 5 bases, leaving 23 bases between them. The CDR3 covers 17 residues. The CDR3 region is CASSSLQREGALYGYTF. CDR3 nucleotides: TGTGCCAGCAGTTCTCTCCAGCGGGAAGGTGCCCTATATGGCTACACCTTC.

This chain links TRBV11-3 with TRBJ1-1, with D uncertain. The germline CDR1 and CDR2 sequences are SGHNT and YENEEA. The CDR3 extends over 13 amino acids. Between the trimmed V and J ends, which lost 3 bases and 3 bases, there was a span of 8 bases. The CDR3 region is CASSFERDTEAFF. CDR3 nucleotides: TGTGCCAGCAGCTTCGAACGGGACACTGAAGCTTTCTTT.

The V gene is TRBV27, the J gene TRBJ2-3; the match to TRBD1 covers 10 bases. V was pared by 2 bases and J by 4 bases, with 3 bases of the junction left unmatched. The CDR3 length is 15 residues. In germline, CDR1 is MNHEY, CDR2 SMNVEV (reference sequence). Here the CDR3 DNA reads TGTGCCAGCAGTTTAAAAGGGACAGGGGCAGATACGCAGTATTTT. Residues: CASSLKGTGADTQYF.

In nucleotides, the CDR3 is TGTGCCAGCAGCCACCAGACTAGCGGAACCTACAATGAGCAGTTCTTC. Protein: CASSHQTSGTYNEQFF. This chain uses TRBV5-6 with TRBJ2-1, with 9 bases matching TRBD2. CDR1 is SGHDT, CDR2 YYEEEE, per germline. The CDR3 spans 16 residues. The trim removed 4 bases at V and 2 bases at J, leaving 7 bases unmatched. The entire variable domain, with the rest obtained from reference TRBV5-6 and TRBJ2-1, is as follows: DAGVTQSPTHLIKTRGQQVTLRCSPKSGHDTVSWYQQALGQGPQFIFQYYEEEERQRGNFPDRFSGHQFPNYSSELNVNALLLGDSALYLCASSHQTSGTYNEQFFGPGTRLTVL.

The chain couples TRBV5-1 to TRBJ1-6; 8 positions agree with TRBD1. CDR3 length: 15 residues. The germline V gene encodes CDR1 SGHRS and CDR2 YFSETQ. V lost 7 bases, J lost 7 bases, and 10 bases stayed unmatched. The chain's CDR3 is CASSAPGQDNSPLHF. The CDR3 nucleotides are TGCGCCAGCTCCGCACCGGGACAGGACAATTCACCCCTCCACTTT.

The CDR3 bases are TGCAGCGTTGTCCCCTACCGACAGGGGGCTAGCGGTCGACACACCTACAATGAGCAGTTCTTC. This sequence encodes CSVVPYRQGASGRHTYNEQFF. V and J are TRBV29-1 and TRBJ2-1, with 10 bases that match TRBD1. Germline V lookup: CDR1 SQVTM, CDR2 ANQGSEA. This CDR3 contains 21 residues. Unmatched junction bases numbered 23, after V lost 4 bases and J lost 2 bases.

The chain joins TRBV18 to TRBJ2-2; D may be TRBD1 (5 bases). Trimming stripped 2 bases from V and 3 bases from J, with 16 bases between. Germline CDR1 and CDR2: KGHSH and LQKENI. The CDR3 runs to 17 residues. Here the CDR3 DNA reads TGTGCCAGCTCACCAGGGGCCGTGAAGGCGTACACCGGGGAGCTGTTTTTT. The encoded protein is CASSPGAVKAYTGELFF.

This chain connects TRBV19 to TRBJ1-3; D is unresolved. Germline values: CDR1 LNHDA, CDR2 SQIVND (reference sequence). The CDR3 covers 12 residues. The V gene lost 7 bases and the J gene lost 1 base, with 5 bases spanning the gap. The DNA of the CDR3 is TGTGCCAGTACACTTTCTGGAAACACCATATATTTT. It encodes CASTLSGNTIYF.

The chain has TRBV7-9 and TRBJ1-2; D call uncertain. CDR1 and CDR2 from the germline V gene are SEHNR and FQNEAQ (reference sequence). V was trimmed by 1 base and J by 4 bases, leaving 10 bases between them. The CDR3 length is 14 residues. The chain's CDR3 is CASSLGGLIYGYTF. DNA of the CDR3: TGTGCCAGCAGCTTAGGAGGGCTGATCTATGGCTACACCTTC.

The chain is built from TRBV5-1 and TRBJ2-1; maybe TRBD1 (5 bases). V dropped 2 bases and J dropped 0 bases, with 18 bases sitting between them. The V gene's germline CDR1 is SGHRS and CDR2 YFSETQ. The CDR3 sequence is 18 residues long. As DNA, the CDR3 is TGCGCCAGCAGCTTTACCTCTCAGGGAATTGGCTCCTACAATGAGCAGTTCTTC. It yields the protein CASSFTSQGIGSYNEQFF.

CDR3 coding DNA: TGTGCCAGCAGCCAGGGGACAGGGATATTACTCCACACAGATACGCAGTATTTT. It codes for CASSQGTGILLHTDTQYF. The chain combines TRBV4-2 with TRBJ2-3, with 9 bases that match TRBD1. With V trimmed by 3 bases and J by 2 bases, 12 bases remained unmatched. The CDR3 extends over 18 amino acids. CDR1 and CDR2 from the germline V gene are LGHNA and YNFKEQ.

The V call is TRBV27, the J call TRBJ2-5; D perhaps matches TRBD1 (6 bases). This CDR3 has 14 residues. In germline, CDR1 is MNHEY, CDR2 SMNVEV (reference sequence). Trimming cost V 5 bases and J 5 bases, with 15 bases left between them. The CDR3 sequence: CASSPQGPGETQYF. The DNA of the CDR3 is TGTGCCAGCAGTCCCCAGGGGCCTGGGGAGACCCAGTACTTC.

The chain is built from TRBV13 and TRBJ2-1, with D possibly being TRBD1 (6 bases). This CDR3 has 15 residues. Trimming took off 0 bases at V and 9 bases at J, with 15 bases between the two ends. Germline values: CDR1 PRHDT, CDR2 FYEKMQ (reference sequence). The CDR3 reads CASSLGTGEVGEQFF. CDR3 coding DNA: TGTGCCAGCAGCTTAGGGACAGGTGAAGTCGGTGAGCAGTTCTTC.

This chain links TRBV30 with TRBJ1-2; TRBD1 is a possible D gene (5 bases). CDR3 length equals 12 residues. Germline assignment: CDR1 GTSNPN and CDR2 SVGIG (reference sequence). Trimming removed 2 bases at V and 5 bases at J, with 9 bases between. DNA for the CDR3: TGTGCCTGGAGTTCGGCAGGGTATGGCTACACCTTC. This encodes CAWSSAGYGYTF. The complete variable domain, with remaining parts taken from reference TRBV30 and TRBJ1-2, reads SQTIHQWPATLVQPVGSPLSLECTVEGTSNPNLYWYRQAAGRGLQLLFYSVGIGQISSEVPQNLSASRPQDRQFILSSKKLLLSDSGFYLCAWSSAGYGYTFGSGTRLTVV.

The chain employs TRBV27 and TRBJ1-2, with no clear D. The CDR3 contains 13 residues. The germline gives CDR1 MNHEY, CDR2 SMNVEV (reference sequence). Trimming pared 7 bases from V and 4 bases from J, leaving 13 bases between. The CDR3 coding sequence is TGTGCCAGCAAGGGAGGTGAAATCTATGGCTACACCTTC. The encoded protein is CASKGGEIYGYTF.

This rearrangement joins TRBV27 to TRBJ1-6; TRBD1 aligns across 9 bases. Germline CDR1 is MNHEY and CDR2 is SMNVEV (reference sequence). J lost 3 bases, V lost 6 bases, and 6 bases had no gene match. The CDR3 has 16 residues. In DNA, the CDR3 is TGTGCCAGCAGCCCCTGGACAGGGGACTATAATTCACCCCTCCACTTT. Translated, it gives CASSPWTGDYNSPLHF.

Written as DNA, the CDR3 is TGTGCCAGCAGTGAAGGGGGGACAGGGGGCGCGGAGACCCAGTACTTC. Translated: CASSEGGTGGAETQYF. The genes are TRBV2 and TRBJ2-5; TRBD1 aligns across 12 bases. CDR3 length equals 16 residues. Per germline, CDR1 SNHLY and CDR2 FYNNEI. V was pared by 1 base and J by 5 bases, with 5 bases of the junction left unmatched.

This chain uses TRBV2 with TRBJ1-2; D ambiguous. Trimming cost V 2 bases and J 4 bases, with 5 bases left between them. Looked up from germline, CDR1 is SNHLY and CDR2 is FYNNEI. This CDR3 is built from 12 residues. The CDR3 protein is CASSERAYGYTF. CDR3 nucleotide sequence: TGTGCCAGCAGTGAACGAGCCTATGGCTACACCTTC.

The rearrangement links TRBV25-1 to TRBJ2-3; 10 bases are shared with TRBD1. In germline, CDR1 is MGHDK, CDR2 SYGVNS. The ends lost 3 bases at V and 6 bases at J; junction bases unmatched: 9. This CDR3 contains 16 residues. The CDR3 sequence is CASSDPRDRGLDTQYF. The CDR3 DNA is TGTGCCAGCAGTGATCCCAGGGACAGGGGCCTGGATACGCAGTATTTT.

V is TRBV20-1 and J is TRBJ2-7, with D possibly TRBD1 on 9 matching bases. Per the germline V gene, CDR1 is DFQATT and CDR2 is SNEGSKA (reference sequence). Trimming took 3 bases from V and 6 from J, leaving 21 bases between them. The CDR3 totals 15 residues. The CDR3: CSASHGTGTSIEQYF. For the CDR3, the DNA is TGCAGTGCTAGTCATGGGACAGGGACTAGTATCGAGCAGTACTTC.

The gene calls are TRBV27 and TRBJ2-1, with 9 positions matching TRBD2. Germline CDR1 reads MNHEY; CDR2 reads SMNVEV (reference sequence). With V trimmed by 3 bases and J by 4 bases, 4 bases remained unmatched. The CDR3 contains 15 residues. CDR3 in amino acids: CASSFASGGYNEQFF. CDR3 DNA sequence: TGTGCCAGCAGTTTCGCCAGCGGGGGGTACAATGAGCAGTTCTTC.

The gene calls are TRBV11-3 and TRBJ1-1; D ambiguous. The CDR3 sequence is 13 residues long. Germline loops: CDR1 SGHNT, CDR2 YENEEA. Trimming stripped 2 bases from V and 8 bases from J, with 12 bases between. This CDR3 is CASSLNGVTEAFF. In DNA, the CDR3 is TGTGCCAGCAGCTTAAATGGCGTGACAGAAGCTTTCTTT.